These 18 T cell receptor beta chains originate from one sample sequenced in a study of patients and donors after allogeneic stem cell transplantation. TCRdb re-called the RT-PCR reads through MiXCR, storing one row per CDR3 protein. The repertoire includes about a million distinct CDR3 sequences, more than 15% of them detected once, and around 6% sits in the top ten. The specimen sequenced was blood, either unsorted or a sorted T cell fraction (not recorded which). Receptors originate from a human donor who was either an allogeneic HSCT recipient or a stem cell or donor lymphocyte infusion donor (not recorded which). It is not recorded whose cells these are; they may come from a transplant donor.

The CDR3 loop is CASSLILGSEQYF. The CDR3 nucleotides read TGTGCCAGCAGTTTGATTCTGGGATCCGAGCAGTACTTC. The chain is built from TRBV12-3 or TRBV12-4 and TRBJ2-7; unclear D gene. The CDR3 is 13 amino acids. The V gene lost 3 bases and the J gene lost 6 bases, with 12 bases spanning the gap.

This chain uses TRBV7-9 with TRBJ2-1; 9 bases map to TRBD2. Germline V gives CDR1 SEHNR, CDR2 FQNEAQ (reference sequence). J gave up 7 bases and V 5 bases, and 15 bases lay outside the gene matches. The CDR3 consists of 17 residues. This CDR3 is CASSINLLAGRDNEQFF. CDR3 DNA sequence: TGTGCCAGCAGCATAAACCTTCTAGCGGGAAGGGATAATGAGCAGTTCTTC.

This clonotype turned up a few times. The chain has TRBV5-1 and TRBJ2-7, with 7 bases fitting TRBD1. The CDR3 consists of 15 residues. Per the germline V gene, CDR1 is SGHRS and CDR2 is YFSETQ. V lost 4 bases and J lost 6; bases outside the gene matches: 13. The CDR3 sequence is CASSPGQQIRSEQYF. CDR3 nucleotide sequence: TGCGCCAGCAGCCCGGGACAGCAAATTAGGTCCGAGCAGTACTTC.

J is TRBJ2-5 and V is TRBV25-1, with 7 bases fitting TRBD1. Per germline, CDR1 MGHDK and CDR2 SYGVNS. There are 14 residues in the CDR3. Losses at the gene ends were 3 bases for V and 5 bases for J; bases not matched to a gene: 6. CDR3 bases: TGTGCCAGCAGTGACAGGGGGTTTGGGGAGACCCAGTACTTC. Protein: CASSDRGFGETQYF.

The chain has TRBV5-4 and TRBJ1-1; TRBD1 is a possible D gene (6 bases). Per germline, CDR1 SGHNT and CDR2 YYREEE (reference sequence). The CDR3 totals 16 residues. V lost 0 bases to trimming and J lost 1 base, with 13 bases between them. The CDR3 region has the DNA TGTGCCAGCAGCTTGGGGGGGGCGACAGCGAACACTGAAGCTTTCTTT. This translates into CASSLGGATANTEAFF.

This chain uses TRBV29-1 with TRBJ2-1; tentatively, D is TRBD2 (5 bases). The CDR3 sequence is 14 residues long. Germline values: CDR1 SQVTM, CDR2 ANQGSEA. CDR3 DNA: TGCAGTATTTTAGGAGCGGATACCACAATGAAGCAGTTCTTC. Encoded protein: CSILGADTTMKQFF.

Many counts were recorded for this clonotype. The chain employs TRBV20-1 and TRBJ2-2, with TRBD1 matching over 8 bases. CDR1 is DFQATT, CDR2 SNEGSKA, per germline (reference sequence). This CDR3 comprises 16 residues. Trimming took 0 bases from V and 5 from J; bases not matched to a gene: 8. CDR3 amino acids: CSARDEGQGATGELFF. The DNA for the CDR3 is TGCAGTGCTAGAGATGAAGGACAGGGAGCGACCGGGGAGCTGTTTTTT.

This clonotype was seen only a few times. The V gene is TRBV15, the J gene TRBJ1-1; 9 bases align to TRBD1. Losses at the gene ends were 3 bases for V and 0 bases for J; bases not matched to a gene: 8. This CDR3 has 17 residues. CDR1 and CDR2 (germline): LNHNV, YYDKDF (reference sequence). The CDR3 loop reads CATSREGTGLMNTEAFF. CDR3 nucleotides: TGTGCCACCAGCAGGGAGGGGACAGGGTTGATGAACACTGAAGCTTTCTTT.

The chain joins TRBV5-1 to TRBJ2-7, with TRBD2 as a possible D gene (5 bases). Deletions cut 4 bases from V and 2 bases from J, with 10 bases between. The CDR3 extends over 13 amino acids. The V gene's germline CDR1 is SGHRS and CDR2 YFSETQ. The DNA for the CDR3 is TGCGCCAGCAGCATCGCGGGCGCCTACGAGCAGTACTTC. It specifies CASSIAGAYEQYF.

This clonotype was seen only a few times. The V call is TRBV4-1, the J call TRBJ2-1, with D possibly TRBD1 on 6 matching bases. The CDR3 consists of 15 residues. Per the germline V gene, CDR1 is MGHRA and CDR2 is YSYEKL. V gave up 2 bases and J gave up 4 bases, with 12 bases separating them. The CDR3 region has the DNA TGCGCCAGCAGCCAACCGGGACACAAGTACAATGAGCAGTTCTTC. Encoded protein: CASSQPGHKYNEQFF.

This clonotype occurred a few times. The rearrangement uses TRBV6-1 and TRBJ2-3; 13 bases agree with TRBD2. The CDR3 is 16 amino acids. From germline, CDR1 is MNHNS and CDR2 SASEGT. The junction had 7 bases not matched to a gene; V was cut back by 7 bases and J by 3 bases. CDR3 bases: TGTGCCAGCAAAAAACTAGCGGGGGGGCGTACAGATACGCAGTATTTT. Translation gives CASKKLAGGRTDTQYF.

This clonotype came up a few times. The chain joins TRBV6-6 to TRBJ2-7, with no clear D. Germline CDR1 is MNHNY and CDR2 is SVGAGI (reference sequence). The CDR3 is 12 amino acids. V was shortened by 0 bases and J by 3 bases, with 3 bases between the two germline ends. The CDR3 sequence is CASSYSNYEQYF. The CDR3 DNA sequence: TGTGCCAGCAGTTACTCAAACTACGAGCAGTACTTC.

The V and J genes are TRBV10-2 and TRBJ2-3; no reliable D call. Trimming took off 8 bases at V and 7 bases at J, with 4 bases between the two ends. The CDR3 has 9 amino acids. The germline CDR1 and CDR2 sequences are WSHSY and SAAADI. CDR3: CASGHTQYF. Here the CDR3 DNA reads TGCGCCAGCGGGCATACGCAGTATTTT.

The chain couples TRBV20-1 to TRBJ2-1, with TRBD2 identical over 14 bases. The CDR3 length is 19 residues. Trimming cost V 0 bases and J 4 bases; bases outside gene matches: 11. Germline CDR1 reads DFQATT; CDR2 reads SNEGSKA (reference sequence). CDR3 sequence reads: CSARESTSGGVYTYNEQFF. The CDR3 coding sequence is TGCAGTGCTAGAGAATCGACTAGCGGGGGGGTCTATACGTACAATGAGCAGTTCTTC.

This chain connects TRBV6-5 to TRBJ2-7; D is ambiguous. Deletions cut 5 bases from V and 5 bases from J, with 7 bases between. There are 11 residues in the CDR3. Germline CDR1 reads MNHEY; CDR2 reads SVGAGI. This CDR3 reads CASSHQHEQYF. CDR3 coding DNA: TGTGCCAGCAGTCATCAGCACGAGCAGTACTTC.

The rearrangement joins TRBV30 to TRBJ1-3; no clear D gene. The CDR3 length is 12 residues. Germline values: CDR1 GTSNPN, CDR2 SVGIG (reference sequence). Trimming cost V 8 bases and J 0 bases, with 8 bases left between them. CDR3 residues: CARTHSGNTIYF. The DNA of the CDR3 is TGTGCCCGGACTCACTCTGGAAACACCATATATTTT. Together with reference TRBV30 and TRBJ1-3, the CDR3 gives the full variable domain: SQTIHQWPATLVQPVGSPLSLECTVEGTSNPNLYWYRQAAGRGLQLLFYSVGIGQISSEVPQNLSASRPQDRQFILSSKKLLLSDSGFYLCARTHSGNTIYFGEGSWLTVV.

This clonotype was picked up many times. The chain employs TRBV29-1 and TRBJ1-5; D is possibly TRBD1 (5 bases). The CDR3 extends over 12 amino acids. V lost 4 bases and J lost 3, with 7 bases in between. The germline V gene has CDR1 SQVTM and CDR2 ANQGSEA. The CDR3 bases are TGCAGCGTTGGGGGCCTCAATCAGCCCCAGCATTTT. Protein: CSVGGLNQPQHF.

A few counts support this clonotype. V gene TRBV20-1 combines with J gene TRBJ1-2, with TRBD1 matching over 8 bases. V was clipped by 4 bases and J by 5 bases; unmatched bases: 9. Germline CDR1 is DFQATT and CDR2 is SNEGSKA (reference sequence). The CDR3 consists of 14 residues. The CDR3 nucleotides read TGCAGTGCTACCAATCGACGGACAGGGTATGGCTACACCTTC. Its translation: CSATNRRTGYGYTF.